This passage covers 20 T cell receptor beta chains from one sample sequenced in a study of human thymus T cells. Sequencing was performed with immunoSEQ multiplex PCR; in TCRdb, only in-frame clones are kept and a portion is missing. The data hold 55,000 to 70,000 clones, with about 94% observed a single time. Source material: blood. All receptors come from a boy younger than two with a congenital heart defect but otherwise immunologically healthy.

The rearrangement links TRBV6-8 to TRBJ2-3; D might be TRBD1 or TRBD2, each matching 6 bases. The CDR3 runs to 17 residues. The V end lost 6 bases, the J end lost 4 bases, and 23 bases lay between the germline ends. Per germline, CDR1 MNHGY and CDR2 SAAAGT. Here the CDR3 reads CASSLTLLANRADTQYF. CDR3 DNA sequence: TGTGCCAGCAGCCTCACGCTACTAGCAAACAGGGCAGATACGCAGTATTTT.

This clone was seen only once. The chain joins TRBV11-3 to TRBJ1-1, with unresolved D. Between the trimmed V and J ends, which lost 6 bases and 1 base, there was a span of 3 bases. The CDR3 is 11 amino acids. Germline loops: CDR1 SGHNT, CDR2 YENEEA. The CDR3 region is CASRQNTEAFF. The CDR3 nucleotides read TGTGCCAGCAGACAGAACACTGAAGCTTTCTTT.

This chain links TRBV2 with TRBJ1-1; no clear D gene. This CDR3 has 12 residues. Trimming cost V 11 bases and J 2 bases, with 12 bases left between them. Per germline, CDR1 SNHLY and CDR2 FYNNEI. The CDR3 protein is CAPRRGNTEAFF. The CDR3 nucleotides are TGTGCCCCCCGCCGGGGTAACACTGAAGCTTTCTTT.

The chain carries TRBV7-2 and TRBJ2-5; D could derive from TRBD1 or TRBD2 (5 bases each). Germline loops: CDR1 SGHTA, CDR2 FQGNSA. CDR3 length: 14 amino acids. The V gene lost 6 bases and the J gene lost 5 bases, with 16 bases spanning the gap. The CDR3 nucleotides read TGTGCCAGCAGTCGACCGGGGCTGCTTGAGACCCAGTACTTC. It translates to CASSRPGLLETQYF.

The chain joins TRBV27 to TRBJ1-4, with 7 bases that match TRBD1. The CDR3 spans 20 residues. J gave up 7 bases and V 5 bases, and 25 bases lay outside the gene matches. Germline CDR1 reads MNHEY; CDR2 reads SMNVEV (reference sequence). CDR3 loop: CASSHSPTGILTRRGEKLFF. The CDR3 nucleotides read TGTGCCAGCAGTCACTCCCCGACAGGGATATTAACTAGGAGAGGTGAAAAACTGTTTTTT.

This chain uses TRBV6-5 with TRBJ2-3, with D perhaps matching TRBD2 (5 bases). The ends were cut back, 6 bases at V and 3 bases at J, with 16 bases in the middle. This CDR3 has 15 amino acids. Germline values: CDR1 MNHEY, CDR2 SVGAGI. CDR3 bases: TGTGCCAGCAGGGCCACTAGGAAGGATACAGATACGCAGTATTTT. Encoded protein: CASRATRKDTDTQYF.

The chain couples TRBV6-5 to TRBJ1-2, with 7 nucleotides matching TRBD1. V lost 2 bases to trimming and J lost 2 bases; unmatched junction nucleotides: 2. The CDR3 is made up of 14 amino acids. Germline V CDR1 and CDR2: MNHEY, SVGAGI. Here the CDR3 reads CASSYRDRNYGYTF. Here the CDR3 DNA reads TGTGCCAGCAGTTACCGGGACAGAAACTATGGCTACACCTTC.

The V gene is TRBV5-1, the J gene TRBJ2-3; D is unclear. From germline, CDR1 is SGHRS and CDR2 YFSETQ. Trimming cost V 1 base and J 1 base, with 10 bases left between them. This CDR3 region has 15 residues. The CDR3 is CASSLFPRGTDTQYF. Written as DNA, the CDR3 is TGCGCCAGCAGCTTGTTCCCTAGGGGCACAGATACGCAGTATTTT.

The chain joins TRBV6-1 to TRBJ2-5; D is undetermined. Trimming took off 1 base at V and 5 bases at J, with 8 bases between the two ends. The CDR3 has 13 amino acids. In germline, CDR1 is MNHNS, CDR2 SASEGT. The CDR3 spells CASSEVLMETQYF. CDR3 nucleotide sequence: TGTGCCAGCAGTGAAGTGCTTATGGAGACCCAGTACTTC.

The chain is built from TRBV9 and TRBJ2-1; D gene uncertain. CDR1 and CDR2 from the germline V gene are SGDLS and YYNGEE. CDR3 length equals 11 residues. V lost 4 bases to trimming and J lost 8 bases, with 7 bases between them. The CDR3 loop is CASSSRDEQFF. The CDR3 nucleotides read TGTGCCAGCAGCTCCCGTGATGAGCAGTTCTTC. Based on the CDR3 plus reference TRBV9 and TRBJ2-1, the full variable domain is DSGVTQTPKHLITATGQRVTLRCSPRSGDLSVYWYQQSLDQGLQFLIQYYNGEERAKGNILERFSAQQFPDLHSELNLSSLELGDSALYFCASSSRDEQFFGPGTRLTVL.

The chain has TRBV6-5 and TRBJ2-5; D is unresolved. The V and J ends lost 4 bases and 5 bases respectively, with 14 bases between them. The CDR3 length is 14 residues. Germline-derived CDR1 and CDR2 are MNHEY and SVGAGI. CDR3 in DNA: TGTGCCAGCAGTTCCCACAGCGCCCGGGAGACCCAGTACTTC. Translated, it gives CASSSHSARETQYF.

CDR3 nucleotides: TGCGCCAGCAGCCAAACGGGACTAGCGACAGATACGCAGTATTTT. This sequence encodes CASSQTGLATDTQYF. The chain employs TRBV4-1 and TRBJ2-3, with 10 positions matching TRBD2. CDR1 is MGHRA and CDR2 is YSYEKL in the germline V gene. The CDR3 covers 15 residues. J was trimmed by 3 bases and V by 2 bases; bases with no gene match: 2.

J is TRBJ2-3 and V is TRBV7-3; 9 bases line up with TRBD1. CDR1 is SGHTA and CDR2 is FQGTGA in the germline V gene. The CDR3 length is 15 residues. Trimming cost V 5 bases and J 4 bases; bases outside gene matches: 7. The DNA of the CDR3 is TGTGCCAGCAGCCCACAGGGGGCGCGGGCAGATACGCAGTATTTT. Translating it yields CASSPQGARADTQYF. The full variable domain, rest sourced from reference TRBV7-3 and TRBJ2-3, is GAGVSQTPSNKVTEKGKYVELRCDPISGHTALYWYRQSLGQGPEFLIYFQGTGAADDSGLPNDRFFAVRPEGSVSTLKIQRTERGDSAVYLCASSPQGARADTQYFGPGTRLTVL.

V and J are TRBV29-1 and TRBJ1-2, with TRBD1 matching over 9 bases. The CDR3 covers 12 residues. V shed 3 bases, J shed 4 bases, and the junction held 0 bases outside the gene matches. Germline V gene sequence: CDR1 SQVTM, CDR2 ANQGSEA. The CDR3 loop is CSVETGGYGYTF. The CDR3 DNA follows: TGCAGCGTTGAGACAGGGGGCTATGGCTACACCTTC.

CDR3 loop: CASSQDQGSGRSAYNEQFF. In nucleotides, the CDR3 is TGCGCCAGCAGCCAAGATCAAGGTAGTGGGAGATCGGCCTACAATGAGCAGTTCTTC. The genes are TRBV4-1 and TRBJ2-1; the D gene is possibly TRBD2 (5 bases). CDR3 length equals 19 residues. Trimming took off 0 bases at V and 2 bases at J, with 20 bases between the two ends. CDR1 is MGHRA, CDR2 YSYEKL, per germline.

CDR3 in amino acids: CASSQERTLFGEQYF. The DNA of the CDR3 is TGCGCCAGCAGCCAAGAAAGAACGTTATTTGGGGAGCAGTACTTC. V usage is TRBV4-1 and J usage is TRBJ2-7; D is undetermined. This CDR3 is 15 amino acids long. V lost 0 bases and J 7 bases, leaving 16 bases between the germline ends. Per the germline V gene, CDR1 is MGHRA and CDR2 is YSYEKL.

V usage is TRBV27 and J usage is TRBJ2-7; 13 nucleotides match TRBD2. Germline assignment: CDR1 MNHEY and CDR2 SMNVEV (reference sequence). The CDR3 sequence is 16 residues long. Germline trimming cut 5 bases from V and 4 bases from J; bases unmatched to any gene: 8. The CDR3 spells CASSPRRTSGSYEQYF. The CDR3 DNA is TGTGCCAGCAGTCCCAGGCGGACTAGCGGGAGTTACGAGCAGTACTTC.

The rearrangement links TRBV20-1 to TRBJ2-5; D is undetermined. Germline CDR1 DFQATT, CDR2 SNEGSKA (reference sequence). CDR3 length equals 11 residues. Deletions cut 5 bases from V and 5 bases from J, with 9 bases between. CDR3: CSAWFWETQYF. The CDR3 nucleotides read TGCAGTGCTTGGTTCTGGGAGACCCAGTACTTC.

This chain connects TRBV5-1 to TRBJ2-1; D call uncertain. Germline CDR1 and CDR2: SGHRS and YFSETQ. The CDR3 runs 14 residues. Between the trimmed V and J ends, which lost 0 bases and 2 bases, there was a span of 6 bases. CDR3: CASSLDLAYNEQFF. The CDR3 DNA reads TGCGCCAGCAGCTTGGATCTTGCCTACAATGAGCAGTTCTTC.

The table lists this clone with a few counts. The chain links TRBV18 to TRBJ1-5, with TRBD1 matching over 9 bases. The CDR3 covers 15 residues. The V gene's germline CDR1 is KGHSH and CDR2 LQKENI. V shed 2 bases, J shed 2 bases, and the junction held 1 base outside the gene matches. CDR3 DNA: TGTGCCAGCTCACCAGACAGGGGGGGCAATCAGCCCCAGCATTTT. Its protein product is CASSPDRGGNQPQHF.